Below, 29 T cell receptor beta chains from the same sample are listed, as sequenced in a study of T cells after yellow fever vaccination. TCRdb used MiXCR to reprocess the 5' RACE reads, holding one entry per CDR3 protein. The repertoire consists of 120,000 or so distinct CDR3 sequences, with around 15% occurring once and the leading ten covering roughly 45%. The specimen comprised CD8+ T cells sorted from PBMCs, sampled 5 days after the yellow fever booster vaccination. The receptors were sampled from a man younger than 30 who received the YFV17D yellow fever vaccine.

The V and J genes are TRBV27 and TRBJ2-2, with D perhaps TRBD1 (5 bases). Germline CDR1 MNHEY, CDR2 SMNVEV (reference sequence). The CDR3 runs 12 residues. Trimming stripped 6 bases from V and 7 bases from J, with 9 bases between. The CDR3 here is CASSKGIGELFF. CDR3 coding DNA: TGTGCCAGCAGCAAGGGGATCGGGGAGCTGTTTTTT.

The V gene is TRBV27, the J gene TRBJ2-3; 7 nucleotides agree with TRBD1. The CDR3 extends over 16 amino acids. V trimming: 3 bases; J trimming: 0 bases; junction bases outside the gene matches: 6. CDR1 MNHEY and CDR2 SMNVEV come from the germline V gene (reference sequence). CDR3 nucleotide sequence: TGTGCCAGCAGTTTTTCAGGGGGAACTAGCACAGATACGCAGTATTTT. Protein product: CASSFSGGTSTDTQYF.

As to this clonotype: The CDR3 does not end in the conserved phenylalanine or tryptophan, so this is likely a read error. The V and J genes are TRBV7-6 and TRBJ2-1; no firm D call. Trimming left V 1 base short and J 0 bases short, with 7 bases between. There are 15 residues in the CDR3. Germline values: CDR1 SGHVS, CDR2 FNYEAQ. The CDR3: CASSLGASSYNEQFS. The CDR3, as DNA: TGTGCCAGCAGCTTAGGGGCGAGCTCCTACAATGAGCAGTTCTCC.

This clonotype was recorded a few times. The chain carries TRBV3-1 and TRBJ2-2; 10 bases are a match to TRBD2. V shed 0 bases, J shed 5 bases, and the junction held 9 bases outside the gene matches. Germline V gene lookup returns CDR1 LGHDT and CDR2 YNNKEL (reference sequence). This CDR3 is built from 18 residues. The CDR3, as DNA: TGTGCCAGCAGCCAAGAACAAAGCGGGGGGGCTAGTACCGGGGAGCTGTTTTTT. Translating it yields CASSQEQSGGASTGELFF. The variable domain in full, completed from reference TRBV3-1 and TRBJ2-2, reads DTAVSQTPKYLVTQMGNDKSIKCEQNLGHDTMYWYKQDSKKFLKIMFSYNNKELIINETVPNRFSPKSPDKAHLNLHINSLELGDSAVYFCASSQEQSGGASTGELFFGEGSRLTVL.

The V gene is TRBV5-1, the J gene TRBJ1-2; D might be TRBD1 (6 bases). Trimming left V 2 bases short and J 0 bases short, with 8 bases between. The CDR3 consists of 14 residues. Germline V CDR1 and CDR2: SGHRS, YFSETQ. The CDR3 protein is CASSFPGANYGYTF. As DNA, the CDR3 is TGCGCCAGCAGCTTTCCAGGGGCTAACTATGGCTACACCTTC.

This clonotype was detected ten times or more. The chain uses TRBV18 and TRBJ2-7; 12 positions match TRBD2. The junction had 9 bases not matched to a gene; V was cut back by 3 bases and J by 0 bases. CDR1 and CDR2 from the germline V gene are KGHSH and LQKENI. The length of the CDR3 is 18 residues. CDR3 sequence reads: CASSPPRTSGECSYEQYV. In DNA form, the CDR3 reads TGTGCCAGCTCACCTCCCCGGACTAGCGGGGAGTGCTCCTACGAGCAGTACGTC.

The V and J genes are TRBV4-1 and TRBJ2-7; D not certain. Germline V gives CDR1 MGHRA, CDR2 YSYEKL. This CDR3 is 13 amino acids long. Trimming left V 4 bases short and J 4 bases short, with 11 bases between. The CDR3 DNA reads as TGCGCCAGCAGCCTAGAGGTGCGGTACGAGCAGTACTTC. Protein product: CASSLEVRYEQYF.

The J gene is TRBJ2-1, the V gene TRBV28; 8 bases map to TRBD2. Germline-derived CDR1 and CDR2 are MDHEN and SYDVKM. This CDR3 has 14 amino acids. J lost 4 bases, V lost 6 bases, and 5 bases had no gene match. The CDR3: CASRRSGVYNEQFF. The CDR3 DNA is TGTGCCAGCAGACGTAGCGGGGTTTACAATGAGCAGTTCTTC. The whole variable domain, remainder taken from reference TRBV28 and TRBJ2-1, is DVKVTQSSRYLVKRTGEKVFLECVQDMDHENMFWYRQDPGLGLRLIYFSYDVKMKEKGDIPEGYSVSREKKERFSLILESASTNQTSMYLCASRRSGVYNEQFFGPGTRLTVL.

Comments on this clonotype: A read error may produce the germline difference seen at one junction end. The CDR3 region is CASSLADTGELFF. In nucleotides, the CDR3 is TGTGCTAGCAGCTTAGCCGACACCGGGGAGCTGTTTTTT. The genes are TRBV7-7 and TRBJ2-2; no reliable D call. Germline assignment: CDR1 SSHAT and CDR2 FNYEAQ (reference sequence). This CDR3 region has 13 residues.

This clonotype was detected only a few times. The V call is TRBV27, the J call TRBJ2-3; weak D call: TRBD1 (5 bases). The V gene's germline CDR1 is MNHEY and CDR2 SMNVEV (reference sequence). The CDR3 runs to 16 residues. Deletions cut 5 bases from V and 5 bases from J, with 20 bases between. CDR3 region: CASSPLQSTARDTQYF. CDR3 nucleotides: TGTGCCAGCAGTCCTCTCCAATCGACAGCCCGAGATACGCAGTATTTT.

This chain's CDR3 is CASRPGGGGTEAFF. As DNA, the CDR3 is TGTGCCAGCAGGCCGGGAGGCGGAGGCACTGAAGCTTTCTTT. This sequence joins TRBV9 and TRBJ1-1; D gene uncertain. Looked up from germline, CDR1 is SGDLS and CDR2 is YYNGEE. The CDR3 consists of 14 residues. V was clipped by 5 bases and J by 4 bases, with 15 bases between them.

This clonotype was observed a handful of times. The chain uses TRBV6-5 and TRBJ2-7; 8 bases are a match to TRBD1. The V gene's germline CDR1 is MNHEY and CDR2 SVGAGI. The CDR3 is 13 amino acids. V was pared by 6 bases and J by 1 base, with 2 bases of the junction left unmatched. CDR3 nucleotide sequence: TGTGCCAGCAGAGGGACAGGTTCCTACGAGCAGTACGTC. Translation: CASRGTGSYEQYV.

This clonotype showed up just a few times. The chain couples TRBV7-9 to TRBJ1-2; D is uncertain. CDR3 length equals 13 residues. Germline V lookup: CDR1 SEHNR, CDR2 FQNEAQ (reference sequence). The CDR3 sequence: CARSLANGNGYTF. As DNA, the CDR3 is TGTGCGCGCAGCTTAGCGAACGGGAATGGCTACACCTTC.

This clonotype was observed at least ten times. The V and J genes are TRBV29-1 and TRBJ2-1; the match to TRBD2 covers 9 bases. Germline CDR1 SQVTM, CDR2 ANQGSEA. The CDR3 sequence is 18 residues long. Trimming removed 3 bases from V and 0 bases from J; junction bases left unmatched: 12. CDR3 in DNA: TGCAGCGTTGATGGACTAGCGACTATTCGAAGCTCCTACAATGAGCAGTTCTTC. It encodes CSVDGLATIRSSYNEQFF.

This chain joins TRBV7-9 and TRBJ1-6; no definite D call. CDR3 length equals 15 residues. Germline V gene lookup returns CDR1 SEHNR and CDR2 FQNEAQ (reference sequence). V shed 3 bases and J shed 0 bases, with 6 bases lying between them. The CDR3 loop is CASSFAGSYNSPLHF. The CDR3 bases are TGTGCCAGCAGCTTCGCAGGCTCCTATAATTCACCCCTCCACTTT.

In its sample, this clonotype was seen a few times. The chain is built from TRBV12-3 or TRBV12-4 and TRBJ1-4; D uncertain. With 5 bases removed from V and 8 bases from J, the gap between germline ends came to 15 bases. CDR3 length equals 14 residues. CDR3 region: CASSTVGREEKLFF. In DNA, the CDR3 is TGTGCCAGCAGTACCGTAGGGAGGGAAGAAAAACTGTTTTTT.

This chain links TRBV5-4 with TRBJ2-2; no clear D. Trimming removed 0 bases at V and 10 bases at J, with 13 bases between. CDR1 and CDR2 (germline): SGHNT, YYREEE (reference sequence). The CDR3 is made up of 14 amino acids. CDR3 in DNA: TGTGCCAGCAGCTTGGGACCCGACGGCGTGGAGCTGTTTTTT. It specifies CASSLGPDGVELFF.

In its sample, this clonotype was seen a few times. V and J are TRBV7-9 and TRBJ2-3, with a weak D call TRBD1 (7 bases). The germline CDR1 and CDR2 sequences are SEHNR and FQNEAQ (reference sequence). The CDR3 has 17 amino acids. V lost 5 bases to trimming and J lost 2 bases, with 20 bases between them. The DNA for the CDR3 is TGTGCCAGCAGCCCCACAGGGGCGGGGCCTCACACAGATACGCAGTATTTT. It is translated as CASSPTGAGPHTDTQYF.

This rearrangement joins TRBV3-1 to TRBJ2-1, with D possibly being TRBD2 (6 bases). Trimming took 6 bases from V and 3 from J, leaving 6 bases between them. This CDR3 is built from 12 residues. Germline V CDR1 and CDR2: LGHDT, YNNKEL (reference sequence). The CDR3 DNA reads TGTGCCAGCAGGACTAGCTACAATGAGCAGTTCTTC. Its protein is CASRTSYNEQFF.

This clonotype was counted between two and nine times. The J gene is TRBJ2-7, the V gene TRBV28; possible D gene TRBD1, 5 bases. Trimming cost V 2 bases and J 5 bases, with 10 bases left between them. Germline loops: CDR1 MDHEN, CDR2 SYDVKM. The CDR3 extends over 13 amino acids. CDR3 sequence: CASSLRGSHEQYV. The CDR3 DNA sequence: TGTGCCAGCAGTTTAAGGGGTAGCCACGAGCAGTACGTC.

The rearrangement links TRBV29-1 to TRBJ1-2; unclear D gene. The CDR3 sequence is 11 residues long. Trimming shortened V by 5 bases and J by 2 bases, and 6 bases separated the two germline ends. CDR1 and CDR2 from the germline V gene are SQVTM and ANQGSEA. CDR3 loop: CSVLGNYGYTF. The CDR3 DNA reads TGCAGCGTTTTGGGAAACTATGGCTACACCTTC.

The gene calls are TRBV18 and TRBJ2-5; D call uncertain. The CDR3 totals 17 residues. Trimming took 3 bases from V and 0 from J, leaving 17 bases between them. Germline CDR1 reads KGHSH; CDR2 reads LQKENI. DNA for the CDR3: TGTGCCAGCTCACCCCGAGGCTGGGCGGTTAACCAAGAGACCCAGTACTTC. It is translated as CASSPRGWAVNQETQYF.

V usage is TRBV14 and J usage is TRBJ2-7; a weak D match, TRBD1 (5 bases). The V and J ends lost 3 bases and 4 bases respectively, with 7 bases between them. The CDR3 is 12 residues long. Germline CDR1 reads SGHDN; CDR2 reads FVKESK. In DNA, the CDR3 is TGTGCCAGCAGCCAGCAGGGATACGAGCAGTACGTC. Translated, it gives CASSQQGYEQYV.

V usage is TRBV4-1 and J usage is TRBJ2-5; possible D gene TRBD1, 5 bases. This CDR3 contains 13 residues. CDR1 MGHRA and CDR2 YSYEKL come from the germline V gene. Trimming cost V 6 bases and J 5 bases, with 13 bases left between them. CDR3 loop: CASRGQGEETQYF. CDR3 nucleotides: TGCGCCAGCAGAGGGCAGGGTGAGGAGACCCAGTACTTC.

This clonotype was counted between two and nine times. CDR3: CASSLLLGTDTQYF. In DNA, the CDR3 is TGTGCCAGCAGTTTACTGTTAGGCACAGATACGCAGTATTTT. The rearrangement uses TRBV27 and TRBJ2-3; no firm D call. Trimming took 2 bases from V and 1 from J, leaving 7 bases between them. This CDR3 contains 14 residues. The germline gives CDR1 MNHEY, CDR2 SMNVEV (reference sequence).

The chain is built from TRBV4-1 and TRBJ1-1; no reliable D call. The CDR3 is 14 residues long. The germline CDR1 and CDR2 sequences are MGHRA and YSYEKL. Trimming took off 4 bases at V and 5 bases at J, with 14 bases between the two ends. The CDR3 is CASSRTNPITEAFF. Here the CDR3 DNA reads TGCGCCAGCAGCCGAACAAACCCGATTACTGAAGCTTTCTTT.

This clonotype came up a few times. The chain couples TRBV4-1 to TRBJ2-2; a weak D match, TRBD2 (7 bases). CDR1 and CDR2 from the germline V gene are MGHRA and YSYEKL. This CDR3 is 14 amino acids long. The V and J ends lost 0 bases and 11 bases respectively, with 13 bases between them. CDR3 amino acids: CASSQDAGGRELFF. The CDR3 coding sequence is TGCGCCAGCAGCCAAGATGCCGGGGGGCGAGAGCTGTTTTTT.

In this sample, this clonotype turned up a few times. One junction end disagrees with the germline gene, perhaps due to a read error. J is TRBJ2-2 and V is TRBV7-7; D call uncertain. The CDR3 contains 16 residues. CDR1 and CDR2 (germline): SSHAT, FNYEAQ (reference sequence). The CDR3 protein is CASSLEVPPNTGELFF. CDR3 nucleotides: TGTGCTAGCAGCTTAGAGGTCCCCCCGAACACCGGGGAGCTGTTTTTT.

A few counts support this clonotype. The chain uses TRBV7-2 and TRBJ1-1; D is possibly TRBD1 (5 bases). The CDR3 totals 14 residues. V lost 1 base to trimming and J lost 7 bases, with 13 bases between them. Germline V CDR1 and CDR2: SGHTA, FQGNSA. The CDR3: CASSLVSGTDEAFF. The CDR3 nucleotides read TGTGCCAGCAGCTTAGTATCTGGGACTGATGAAGCTTTCTTT.